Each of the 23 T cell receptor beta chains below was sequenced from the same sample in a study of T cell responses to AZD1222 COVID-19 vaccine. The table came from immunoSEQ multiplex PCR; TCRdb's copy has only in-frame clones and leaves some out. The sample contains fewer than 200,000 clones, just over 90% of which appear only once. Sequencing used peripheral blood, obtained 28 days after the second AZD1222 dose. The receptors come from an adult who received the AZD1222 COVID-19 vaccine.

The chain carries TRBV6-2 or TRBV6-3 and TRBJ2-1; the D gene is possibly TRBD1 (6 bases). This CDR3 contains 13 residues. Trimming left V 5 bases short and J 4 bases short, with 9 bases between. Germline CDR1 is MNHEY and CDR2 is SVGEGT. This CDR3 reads CASSLQGYNEQFF. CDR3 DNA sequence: TGTGCCAGCAGTCTGCAGGGGTACAATGAGCAGTTCTTC.

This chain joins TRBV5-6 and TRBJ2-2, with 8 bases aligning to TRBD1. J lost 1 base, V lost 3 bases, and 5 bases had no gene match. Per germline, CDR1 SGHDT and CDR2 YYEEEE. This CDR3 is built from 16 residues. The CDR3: CASSSLGTGNTGELFF. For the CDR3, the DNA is TGTGCCAGCAGCTCCCTAGGGACAGGGAACACCGGGGAGCTGTTTTTT.

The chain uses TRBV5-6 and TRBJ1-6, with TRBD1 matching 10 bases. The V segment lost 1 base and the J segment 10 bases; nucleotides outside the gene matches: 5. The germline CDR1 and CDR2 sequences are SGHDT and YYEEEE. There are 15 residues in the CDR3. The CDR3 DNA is TGTGCCAGCAGCTTGCGGGACAGGGGATCCTCACCCCTCCACTTT. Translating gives CASSLRDRGSSPLHF.

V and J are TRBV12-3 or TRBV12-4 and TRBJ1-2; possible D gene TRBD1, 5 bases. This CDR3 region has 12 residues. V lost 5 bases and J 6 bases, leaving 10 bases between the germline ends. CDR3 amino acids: CASSRLGDGYTF. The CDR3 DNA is TGTGCCAGCAGTCGTTTGGGGGATGGCTACACCTTC.

The CDR3 coding sequence is TGTGCCAGCAGTTCCGGGACAGGGGGTCGTAACTATGGCTACACCTTC. Protein: CASSSGTGGRNYGYTF. This sequence joins TRBV7-9 and TRBJ1-2; 11 nucleotides line up with TRBD1. The J segment lost 1 base and the V segment lost 6 bases, leaving 7 bases of the junction unmatched. Germline-derived CDR1 and CDR2 are SEHNR and FQNEAQ (reference sequence). This CDR3 is built from 16 residues.

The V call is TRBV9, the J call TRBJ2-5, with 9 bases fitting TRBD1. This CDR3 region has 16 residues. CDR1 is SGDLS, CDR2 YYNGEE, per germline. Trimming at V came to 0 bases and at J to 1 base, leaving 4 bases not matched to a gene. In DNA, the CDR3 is TGTGCCAGCAGCGTAGAGGTGACAGGGGGCCAAGAGACCCAGTACTTC. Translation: CASSVEVTGGQETQYF.

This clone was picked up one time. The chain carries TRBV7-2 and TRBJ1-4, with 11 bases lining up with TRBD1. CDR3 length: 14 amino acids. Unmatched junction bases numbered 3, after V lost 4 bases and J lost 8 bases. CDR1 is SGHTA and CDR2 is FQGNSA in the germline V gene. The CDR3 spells CASSSDRGREKLFF. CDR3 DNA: TGTGCCAGCAGCTCGGACAGGGGGCGAGAAAAACTGTTTTTT. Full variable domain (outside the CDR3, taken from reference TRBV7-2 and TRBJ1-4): GAGVSQSPSNKVTEKGKDVELRCDPISGHTALYWYRQSLGQGLEFLIYFQGNSAPDKSGLPSDRFSAERTGGSVSTLTIQRTQQEDSAVYLCASSSDRGREKLFFGSGTQLSVL.

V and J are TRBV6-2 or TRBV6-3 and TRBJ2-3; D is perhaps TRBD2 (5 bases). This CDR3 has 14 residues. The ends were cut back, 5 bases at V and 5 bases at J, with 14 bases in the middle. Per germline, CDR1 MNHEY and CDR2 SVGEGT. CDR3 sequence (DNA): TGTGCCAGCAGTACCCCCGGACGGGGAGATACGCAGTATTTT. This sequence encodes CASSTPGRGDTQYF.

As DNA, the CDR3 is TGTGCCAGCAGCGACAGGGTAGAGGAAAAACTGTTTTTT. This encodes CASSDRVEEKLFF. The chain joins TRBV7-6 to TRBJ1-4; 7 bases match TRBD1. The germline gives CDR1 SGHVS, CDR2 FNYEAQ. J gave up 8 bases and V 5 bases, and 5 bases lay outside the gene matches. This CDR3 is 13 amino acids long.

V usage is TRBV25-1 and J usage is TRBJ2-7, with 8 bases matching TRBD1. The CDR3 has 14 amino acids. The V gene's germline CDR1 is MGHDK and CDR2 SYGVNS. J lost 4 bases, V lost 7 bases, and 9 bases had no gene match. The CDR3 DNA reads TGTGCCAGCAACCGAGGGACAGGAAGTTACGAGCAGTACTTC. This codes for CASNRGTGSYEQYF.

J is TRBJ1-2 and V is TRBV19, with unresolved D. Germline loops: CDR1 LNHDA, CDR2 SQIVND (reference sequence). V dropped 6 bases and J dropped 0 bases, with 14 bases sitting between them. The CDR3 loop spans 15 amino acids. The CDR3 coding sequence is TGTGCCAGTAGCCCCTCTGGAGGGTCTAACTATGGCTACACCTTC. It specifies CASSPSGGSNYGYTF.

The CDR3 here is CSVEDRDRGEGYTF. In DNA form, the CDR3 reads TGCAGCGTTGAAGATCGGGACAGGGGGGAGGGCTACACCTTC. This chain connects TRBV29-1 to TRBJ1-2; 11 bases line up with TRBD1. Per the germline V gene, CDR1 is SQVTM and CDR2 is ANQGSEA. The CDR3 loop spans 14 amino acids. Trimming took 0 bases from V and 8 from J; bases not matched to a gene: 5. Complete variable domain (other parts from reference TRBV29-1 and TRBJ1-2): SAVISQKPSRDICQRGTSLTIQCQVDSQVTMMFWYRQQPGQSLTLIATANQGSEATYESGFVIDKFPISRPNLTFSTLTVSNMSPEDSSIYLCSVEDRDRGEGYTFGSGTRLTVV.

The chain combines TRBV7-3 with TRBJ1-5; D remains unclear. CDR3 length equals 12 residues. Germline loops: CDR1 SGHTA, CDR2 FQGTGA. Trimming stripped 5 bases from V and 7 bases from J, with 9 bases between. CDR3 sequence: CASSLRGQPQHF. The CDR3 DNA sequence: TGTGCCAGCAGCCTACGAGGGCAGCCCCAGCATTTT.

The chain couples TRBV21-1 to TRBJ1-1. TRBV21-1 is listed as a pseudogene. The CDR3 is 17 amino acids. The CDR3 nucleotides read TGTGCCAGCAGCAAAGCTGGGACTTCCCTCGGGAACACTGAAGCTTTCTTT. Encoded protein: CASSKAGTSLGNTEAFF.

The CDR3 loop is CASSVGTGAPYGYTF. DNA of the CDR3: TGTGCCAGCAGCGTAGGGACAGGGGCCCCCTATGGCTACACCTTC. The V call is TRBV9, the J call TRBJ1-2; 9 bases map to TRBD1. This CDR3 is 15 amino acids long. Germline V gene data show CDR1 as SGDLS and CDR2 as YYNGEE. V trimming: 0 bases; J trimming: 4 bases; junction bases outside the gene matches: 4.

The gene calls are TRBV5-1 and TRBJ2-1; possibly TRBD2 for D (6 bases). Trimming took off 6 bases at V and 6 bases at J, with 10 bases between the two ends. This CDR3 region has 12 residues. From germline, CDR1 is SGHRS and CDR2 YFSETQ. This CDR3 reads CASTDSGNEQFF. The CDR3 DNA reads TGCGCCAGCACAGATAGCGGCAATGAGCAGTTCTTC.

The CDR3 DNA is TGTGCCAGCAGCCCCCGTGCGGGGGTGGACTACGAGCAGTACTTC. As protein: CASSPRAGVDYEQYF. The chain joins TRBV7-2 to TRBJ2-7; TRBD2 matches 7 bases. Trimming cost V 5 bases and J 3 bases; bases outside gene matches: 10. CDR1 is SGHTA, CDR2 FQGNSA, per germline. There are 15 residues in the CDR3. The full variable domain, its missing parts supplied by reference TRBV7-2 and TRBJ2-7, is GAGVSQSPSNKVTEKGKDVELRCDPISGHTALYWYRQSLGQGLEFLIYFQGNSAPDKSGLPSDRFSAERTGGSVSTLTIQRTQQEDSAVYLCASSPRAGVDYEQYFGPGTRLTVT.

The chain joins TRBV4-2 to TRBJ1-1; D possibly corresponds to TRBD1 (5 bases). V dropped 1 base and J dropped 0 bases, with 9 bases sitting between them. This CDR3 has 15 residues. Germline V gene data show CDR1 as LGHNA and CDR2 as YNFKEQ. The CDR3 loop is CASSQVGVVNTEAFF. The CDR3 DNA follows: TGTGCCAGCAGCCAAGTGGGGGTGGTGAACACTGAAGCTTTCTTT.

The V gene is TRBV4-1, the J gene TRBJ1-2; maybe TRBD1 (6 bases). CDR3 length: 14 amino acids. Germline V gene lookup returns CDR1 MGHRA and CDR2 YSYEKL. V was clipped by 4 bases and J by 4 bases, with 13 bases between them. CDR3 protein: CASSPAGATYGYTF. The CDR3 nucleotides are TGCGCCAGCAGCCCGGCAGGGGCTACCTATGGCTACACCTTC.

The CDR3 nucleotides read TGTGCCACCAGCAGAGATCGCGGTTTAAGGGGGCATGAAAAACTGTTTTTT. Translation: CATSRDRGLRGHEKLFF. The rearrangement links TRBV15 to TRBJ1-4, with TRBD1 identical over 7 bases. CDR3 length: 17 amino acids. The V gene's germline CDR1 is LNHNV and CDR2 YYDKDF (reference sequence). V lost 0 bases to trimming and J lost 6 bases; unmatched junction nucleotides: 10. Based on the CDR3 plus reference TRBV15 and TRBJ1-4, the full variable domain is DAMVIQNPRYQVTQFGKPVTLSCSQTLNHNVMYWYQQKSSQAPKLLFHYYDKDFNNEADTPDNFQSRRPNTSFCFLDIRSPGLGDTAMYLCATSRDRGLRGHEKLFFGSGTQLSVL.

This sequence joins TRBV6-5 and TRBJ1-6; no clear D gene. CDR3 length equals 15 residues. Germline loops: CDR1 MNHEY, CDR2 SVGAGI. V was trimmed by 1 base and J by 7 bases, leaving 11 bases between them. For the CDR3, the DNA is TGTGCCAGCAGTTACTTGGGGTTCCACAATTCACCCCTCCACTTT. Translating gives CASSYLGFHNSPLHF.

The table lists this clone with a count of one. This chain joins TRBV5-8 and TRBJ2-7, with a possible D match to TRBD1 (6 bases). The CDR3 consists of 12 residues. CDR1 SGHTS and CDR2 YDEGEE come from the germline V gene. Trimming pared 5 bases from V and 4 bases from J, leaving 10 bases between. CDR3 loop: CASSFTGYEQYF. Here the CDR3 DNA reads TGTGCCAGCAGTTTTACAGGGTACGAGCAGTACTTC.

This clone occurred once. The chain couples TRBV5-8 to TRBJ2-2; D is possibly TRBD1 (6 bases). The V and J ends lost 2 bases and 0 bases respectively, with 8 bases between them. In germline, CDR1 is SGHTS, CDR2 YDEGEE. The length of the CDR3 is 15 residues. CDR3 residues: CASSFGGPNTGELFF. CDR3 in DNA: TGTGCCAGCAGCTTTGGGGGCCCGAACACCGGGGAGCTGTTTTTT.